This T cell receptor (beta chain) was recovered during a study of CD4 and CD8 cells across lung adenocarcinoma regions. CDR1 ENHRY and CDR2 SYGVKD come from the germline V gene. The CDR3 is made up of 14 amino acids. Localized lung adenocarcinoma, a non-small cell lung cancer, affected the donors. About this clonotype: The germline gene is not matched at one end of the junction; a read error may be the cause.

Via MiXCR, TCRdb re-called the PCR reads, giving one row per CDR3 protein. The table includes about 5,500 distinct CDR3 sequences, around 49% detected once. The chain uses TRBV10-3 and TRBJ2-5; a possible D gene is TRBD2 (7 bases). The source material was CD8+ T cells from the margin of a lung tumor. This TCR derives from a male donor with lung adenocarcinoma. The CD4 and CD8 labels of this study may be unreliable. The DNA of the CDR3 is TGTGCGGGGCGCGGGGGCGGGGACCATGAGACCCAGTACTTC. It translates to CAGRGGGDHETQYF.